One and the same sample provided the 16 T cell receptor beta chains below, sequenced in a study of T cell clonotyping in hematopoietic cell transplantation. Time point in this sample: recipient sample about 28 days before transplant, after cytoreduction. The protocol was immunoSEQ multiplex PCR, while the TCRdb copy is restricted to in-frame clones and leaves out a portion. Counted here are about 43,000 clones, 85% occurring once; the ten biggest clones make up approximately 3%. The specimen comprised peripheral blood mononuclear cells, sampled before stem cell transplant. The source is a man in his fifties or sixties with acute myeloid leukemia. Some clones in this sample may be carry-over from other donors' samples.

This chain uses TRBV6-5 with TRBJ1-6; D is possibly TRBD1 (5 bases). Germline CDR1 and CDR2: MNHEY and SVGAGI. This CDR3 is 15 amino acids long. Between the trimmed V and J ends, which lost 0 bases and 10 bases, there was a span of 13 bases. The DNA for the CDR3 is TGTGCCAGCAGTTACTCGGGGGGGTCAAGCTCACCCCTCCACTTT. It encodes CASSYSGGSSSPLHF.

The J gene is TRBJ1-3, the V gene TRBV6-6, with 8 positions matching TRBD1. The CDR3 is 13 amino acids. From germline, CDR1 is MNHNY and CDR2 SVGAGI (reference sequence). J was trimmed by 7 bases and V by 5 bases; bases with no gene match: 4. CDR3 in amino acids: CASSTYRGNTIYF. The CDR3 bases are TGTGCCAGCAGTACCTACAGGGGGAACACCATATATTTT.

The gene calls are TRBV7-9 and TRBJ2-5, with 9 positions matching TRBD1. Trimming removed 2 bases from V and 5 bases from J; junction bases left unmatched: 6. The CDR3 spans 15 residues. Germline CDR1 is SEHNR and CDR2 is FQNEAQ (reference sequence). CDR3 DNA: TGTGCCAGCAGCTTACCGGGACAGGGAATGGAGACCCAGTACTTC. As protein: CASSLPGQGMETQYF.

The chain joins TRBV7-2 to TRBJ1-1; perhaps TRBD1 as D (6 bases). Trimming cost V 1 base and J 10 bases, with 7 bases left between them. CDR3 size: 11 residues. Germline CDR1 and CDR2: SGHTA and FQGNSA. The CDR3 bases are TGTGCCAGCAGCTTAGGAGGGGGAGCTTTCTTT. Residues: CASSLGGGAFF.

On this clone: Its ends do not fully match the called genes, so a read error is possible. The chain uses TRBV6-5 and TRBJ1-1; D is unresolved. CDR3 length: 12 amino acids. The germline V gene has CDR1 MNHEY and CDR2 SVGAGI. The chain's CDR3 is CASSRGPSEAFF. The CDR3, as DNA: TGTGCCAGCAGCCGTGGCCCATCTGAGGCTTTCTTT.

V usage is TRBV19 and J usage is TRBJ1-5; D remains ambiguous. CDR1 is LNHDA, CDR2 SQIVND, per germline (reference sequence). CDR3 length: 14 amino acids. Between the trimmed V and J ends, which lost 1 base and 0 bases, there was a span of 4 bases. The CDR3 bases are TGTGCCAGTAGTATAGCGGTTAGCAATCAGCCCCAGCATTTT. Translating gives CASSIAVSNQPQHF.

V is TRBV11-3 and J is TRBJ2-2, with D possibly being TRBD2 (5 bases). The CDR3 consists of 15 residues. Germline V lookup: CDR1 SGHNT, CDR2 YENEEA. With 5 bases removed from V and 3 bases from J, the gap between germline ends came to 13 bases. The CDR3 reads CASSTPLRDTGELFF. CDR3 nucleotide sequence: TGTGCCAGCAGCACACCGCTGAGGGACACCGGGGAGCTGTTTTTT.

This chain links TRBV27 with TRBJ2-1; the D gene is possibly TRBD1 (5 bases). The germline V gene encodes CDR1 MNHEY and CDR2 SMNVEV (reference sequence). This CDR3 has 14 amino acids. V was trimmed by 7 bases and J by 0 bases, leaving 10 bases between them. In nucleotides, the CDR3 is TGTGCCAGCAAGGGGCCGAGCTCCTACAATGAGCAGTTCTTC. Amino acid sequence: CASKGPSSYNEQFF.

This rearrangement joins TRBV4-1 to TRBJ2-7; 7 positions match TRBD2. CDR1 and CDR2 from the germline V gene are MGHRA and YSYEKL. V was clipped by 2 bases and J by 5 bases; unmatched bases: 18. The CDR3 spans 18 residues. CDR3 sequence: CASSQLERGEVRDNEQYF. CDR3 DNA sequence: TGCGCCAGCAGCCAACTCGAACGGGGGGAGGTACGTGATAACGAGCAGTACTTC.

The DNA for the CDR3 is TGTGCCAGCAGCAAAGAACAGGGGAATGGGTATGGCTACACCTTC. This codes for CASSKEQGNGYGYTF. This chain links TRBV7-9 with TRBJ1-2, with TRBD1 matching over 7 bases. Germline values: CDR1 SEHNR, CDR2 FQNEAQ (reference sequence). CDR3 length: 15 residues. J gave up 5 bases and V 5 bases, and 11 bases lay outside the gene matches.

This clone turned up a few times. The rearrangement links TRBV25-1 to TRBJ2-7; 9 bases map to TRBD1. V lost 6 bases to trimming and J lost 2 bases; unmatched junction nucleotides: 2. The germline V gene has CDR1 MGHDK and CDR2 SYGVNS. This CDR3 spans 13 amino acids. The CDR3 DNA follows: TGTGCCAGCAGGGGACAGGGTACCTACGAGCAGTACTTC. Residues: CASRGQGTYEQYF.

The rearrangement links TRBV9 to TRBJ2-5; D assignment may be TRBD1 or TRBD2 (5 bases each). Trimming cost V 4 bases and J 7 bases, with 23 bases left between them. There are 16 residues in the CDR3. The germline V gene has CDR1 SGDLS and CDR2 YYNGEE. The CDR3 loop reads CASSTGGNSLKGTQYF. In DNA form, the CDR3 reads TGTGCCAGCAGCACAGGAGGCAACTCCCTGAAGGGGACCCAGTACTTC.

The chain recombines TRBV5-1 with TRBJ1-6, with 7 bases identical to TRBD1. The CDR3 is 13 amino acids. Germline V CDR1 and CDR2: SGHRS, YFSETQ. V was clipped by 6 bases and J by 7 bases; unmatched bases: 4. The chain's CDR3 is CASTEQGNSPLHF. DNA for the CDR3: TGCGCCAGCACCGAACAGGGGAATTCACCCCTCCACTTT.

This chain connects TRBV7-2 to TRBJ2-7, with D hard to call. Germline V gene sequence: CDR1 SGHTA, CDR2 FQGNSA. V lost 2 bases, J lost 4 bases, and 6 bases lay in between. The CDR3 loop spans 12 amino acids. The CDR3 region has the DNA TGTGCCAGCAGCTTACCCGGGTACGAGCAGTACTTC. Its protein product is CASSLPGYEQYF.

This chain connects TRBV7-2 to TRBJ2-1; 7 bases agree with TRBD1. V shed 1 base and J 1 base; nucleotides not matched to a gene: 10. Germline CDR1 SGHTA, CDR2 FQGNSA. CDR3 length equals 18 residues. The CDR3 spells CASSLGGAARGSYNEQFF. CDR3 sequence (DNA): TGTGCCAGCAGCTTAGGTGGCGCGGCCAGGGGGTCCTACAATGAGCAGTTCTTC.

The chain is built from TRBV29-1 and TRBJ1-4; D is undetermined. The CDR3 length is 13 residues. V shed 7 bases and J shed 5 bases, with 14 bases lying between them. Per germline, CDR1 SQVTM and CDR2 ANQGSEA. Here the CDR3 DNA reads TGCAGCGGAAGAGGAGGTAGAAATGAAAAACTGTTTTTT. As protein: CSGRGGRNEKLFF.